The 27 T cell receptor beta chains below all came from one sample that was sequenced in a study of blood T cell repertoires in COVID-19. Assay: immunoSEQ multiplex PCR; the TCRdb copy retains only in-frame clones and omits some. The table lists 75,000 or so clones, around 88% of them singletons. The sequencing sample was made of peripheral blood. These receptor sequences come from a woman aged 80 or over with active or convalescent COVID-19.

The rearrangement uses TRBV4-3 and TRBJ1-6; D may be TRBD1 (5 bases). The CDR3 extends over 16 amino acids. Trimming pared 0 bases from V and 10 bases from J, leaving 16 bases between. The V gene's germline CDR1 is LGHNA and CDR2 YSLEER. DNA for the CDR3: TGCGCCAGCAGCCAAGATCCCCCAGGGCAAAGATCACCCCTCCACTTT. Translating it yields CASSQDPPGQRSPLHF.

The chain recombines TRBV3-1 (or the pseudogene TRBV3-2) with TRBJ1-2; TRBD1 matches 9 bases. V gave up 6 bases and J gave up 0 bases; unmatched junction bases: 5. The CDR3 consists of 15 residues. Germline CDR1 reads LGHDT; CDR2 reads YNNKEL (reference sequence). The CDR3 loop is CASSRDRGANYGYTF. DNA of the CDR3: TGTGCCAGCAGTCGAGACAGGGGGGCTAACTATGGCTACACCTTC.

This clone has only one observation. The V call is TRBV29-1, the J call TRBJ1-4, with 8 bases lining up with TRBD1. Germline V CDR1 and CDR2: SQVTM, ANQGSEA. J was trimmed by 6 bases and V by 6 bases; bases with no gene match: 3. The CDR3 consists of 12 residues. The CDR3 is CSVLGQDEKLFF. Written as DNA, the CDR3 is TGCAGCGTCCTGGGACAGGATGAAAAACTGTTTTTT.

The rearrangement uses TRBV18 and TRBJ2-1; maybe TRBD2 (5 bases). CDR1 KGHSH and CDR2 LQKENI come from the germline V gene. Trimming removed 2 bases from V and 0 bases from J, with 14 bases in between. The CDR3 contains 17 residues. Here the CDR3 DNA reads TGTGCCAGCTCACCAGGTCTAGCCCTAAGCTCCTACAATGAGCAGTTCTTC. This gives the protein CASSPGLALSSYNEQFF.

V gene TRBV4-3 combines with J gene TRBJ2-1, with 12 nucleotides matching TRBD2. This CDR3 has 15 residues. Germline lookup yields CDR1 LGHNA and CDR2 YSLEER. Trimming removed 4 bases from V and 8 bases from J; junction bases left unmatched: 6. CDR3 sequence: CASSPLAGGRDEQFF. CDR3 sequence (DNA): TGCGCCAGCAGCCCCCTAGCGGGGGGGCGCGATGAGCAGTTCTTC.

The chain has TRBV28 and TRBJ1-2; no reliable D call. Trimming shortened V by 1 base and J by 6 bases, and 6 bases separated the two germline ends. The CDR3 spans 12 residues. Germline V lookup: CDR1 MDHEN, CDR2 SYDVKM. The CDR3 sequence: CASSLFGNGYTF. Here the CDR3 DNA reads TGTGCCAGCAGTTTATTCGGTAATGGCTACACCTTC.

J is TRBJ2-2 and V is TRBV6-5; no definite D call. Germline V gene data show CDR1 as MNHEY and CDR2 as SVGAGI. Deletions cut 0 bases from V and 5 bases from J, with 7 bases between. The CDR3 covers 14 residues. This chain's CDR3 is CASSYSYQTGELFF. The DNA of the CDR3 is TGTGCCAGCAGTTACTCCTACCAAACCGGGGAGCTGTTTTTT.

The V call is TRBV6-1, the J call TRBJ2-3; D remains unclear. Germline assignment: CDR1 MNHNS and CDR2 SASEGT. This CDR3 comprises 16 residues. Trimming removed 3 bases at V and 3 bases at J, with 16 bases between. The CDR3 sequence is CASSDPRRVRTDTQYF. The CDR3 DNA sequence: TGTGCCAGCAGTGACCCGCGACGGGTTAGGACAGATACGCAGTATTTT.

The genes are TRBV10-1 and TRBJ2-1; 7 nucleotides match TRBD2. The CDR3 is made up of 13 amino acids. Trimming removed 4 bases from V and 9 bases from J; junction bases left unmatched: 6. Germline V gives CDR1 WNHNN, CDR2 SYGVQD (reference sequence). This CDR3 reads CASSGLAGGEQFF. The CDR3 DNA follows: TGCGCCAGCAGTGGACTAGCTGGAGGTGAGCAGTTCTTC.

The J gene is TRBJ2-5, the V gene TRBV29-1; 8 nucleotides align to TRBD2. The CDR3 runs 16 residues. Germline CDR1 and CDR2: SQVTM and ANQGSEA. The J segment lost 1 base and the V segment lost 0 bases, leaving 7 bases of the junction unmatched. The CDR3 bases are TGCAGCGTTGAAGATCGGACTAGCAGACCCCAAGAGACCCAGTACTTC. It yields the protein CSVEDRTSRPQETQYF.

This clone was found once. J is TRBJ2-1 and V is TRBV24-1; 13 nucleotides align to TRBD2. The CDR3 length is 17 residues. From germline, CDR1 is KGHDR and CDR2 SFDVKD. The V gene end was trimmed by 1 base and the J gene end by 7 bases; junction bases not matched to a gene: 6. CDR3 nucleotide sequence: TGTGCCACCAGTGATTTAGTCGGACTAGCGGGAGCTAATGAGCAGTTCTTC. This sequence encodes CATSDLVGLAGANEQFF.

This clone appeared a few times. The J gene is TRBJ2-7, the V gene TRBV7-2; a weak D match, TRBD2 (6 bases). The germline CDR1 and CDR2 sequences are SGHTA and FQGNSA. CDR3 length: 16 amino acids. V was trimmed by 5 bases and J by 4 bases, leaving 21 bases between them. The CDR3 region is CASSIHGGQGGYEQYF. The DNA for the CDR3 is TGTGCCAGCAGCATACATGGCGGGCAGGGAGGATACGAGCAGTACTTC. Full variable domain (outside the CDR3, taken from reference TRBV7-2 and TRBJ2-7): GAGVSQSPSNKVTEKGKDVELRCDPISGHTALYWYRQSLGQGLEFLIYFQGNSAPDKSGLPSDRFSAERTGGSVSTLTIQRTQQEDSAVYLCASSIHGGQGGYEQYFGPGTRLTVT.

The CDR3 nucleotides read TGTGCCAGCAGCCCTAGATTAACGGTAGATACGCAGTATTTT. It is translated as CASSPRLTVDTQYF. The chain has TRBV7-2 and TRBJ2-3, with no clear D. Trimming left V 5 bases short and J 5 bases short, with 14 bases between. This CDR3 contains 14 residues. Germline CDR1 SGHTA, CDR2 FQGNSA.

V usage is TRBV19 and J usage is TRBJ1-6, with 7 bases matching TRBD1. V lost 6 bases to trimming and J lost 4 bases; unmatched junction nucleotides: 9. Germline CDR1 LNHDA, CDR2 SQIVND (reference sequence). This CDR3 has 16 residues. The CDR3 reads CASRDLGTVYNSPLHF. CDR3 DNA: TGTGCCAGTAGAGATCTGGGGACAGTTTATAATTCACCCCTCCACTTT. Looking up the rest from reference TRBV19 and TRBJ1-6 gives the full variable domain: DGGITQSPKYLFRKEGQNVTLSCEQNLNHDAMYWYRQDPGQGLRLIYYSQIVNDFQKGDIAEGYSVSREKKESFPLTVTSAQKNPTAFYLCASRDLGTVYNSPLHFGNGTRLTVT.

The V and J genes are TRBV6-1 and TRBJ2-5; D is perhaps TRBD1 (6 bases). The CDR3 has 15 residues. Deletions cut 2 bases from V and 5 bases from J, with 15 bases between. The germline gives CDR1 MNHNS, CDR2 SASEGT. The CDR3 sequence is CASSELTGWGETQYF. The CDR3 DNA reads TGTGCCAGCAGTGAATTAACAGGGTGGGGGGAGACCCAGTACTTC.

The rearrangement joins TRBV19 to TRBJ2-3, with no clear D. The CDR3 runs to 14 residues. V shed 7 bases and J shed 2 bases, with 13 bases lying between them. CDR1 and CDR2 (germline): LNHDA, SQIVND (reference sequence). Written as DNA, the CDR3 is TGTGCCAGTAAAGGTAGCTTACCCACAGATACGCAGTATTTT. Translating it yields CASKGSLPTDTQYF.

In the case of this clone: Other DNA sequences in this specimen translate into the identical CDR3. The CDR3 is CASSYSRGNQPQHF. The CDR3 DNA reads as TGTGCCAGCAGTTACTCGAGGGGGAATCAGCCCCAGCATTTT. This chain connects TRBV6-5 to TRBJ1-5; tentative D call: TRBD1 (6 bases). The CDR3 totals 14 residues. V was trimmed by 0 bases and J by 4 bases, leaving 7 bases between them. Germline-derived CDR1 and CDR2 are MNHEY and SVGAGI.

V gene TRBV6-6 combines with J gene TRBJ1-1; 10 nucleotides line up with TRBD1. With 6 bases clipped from V and 1 base from J, the junction kept 11 bases outside the gene matches. The germline V gene encodes CDR1 MNHNY and CDR2 SVGAGI (reference sequence). CDR3 length: 17 residues. The CDR3 DNA reads TGTGCCAGCAGCCGACCTTCTCGGACAGGGGGGAACACTGAAGCTTTCTTT. Its translation is CASSRPSRTGGNTEAFF.

This clone was observed a few times. V usage is TRBV28 and J usage is TRBJ1-1; D gene ambiguous. The germline gives CDR1 MDHEN, CDR2 SYDVKM. CDR3 length equals 12 residues. The V end was cut by 7 bases, the J end by 3 bases, with 9 bases between. CDR3 DNA: TGTGCCAGCACTAGAATCGACACTGAAGCTTTCTTT. Its protein product is CASTRIDTEAFF.

This chain joins TRBV4-2 and TRBJ2-3; 12 bases fit TRBD2. The CDR3 length is 19 residues. Germline V gene lookup returns CDR1 LGHNA and CDR2 YNFKEQ. The V segment lost 0 bases and the J segment 2 bases; nucleotides outside the gene matches: 9. The CDR3: CASSQDLASGGGYTDTQYF. CDR3 DNA: TGTGCCAGCAGCCAAGATTTGGCTAGCGGGGGGGGGTACACAGATACGCAGTATTTT.

The rearrangement uses TRBV5-1 and TRBJ1-6; D unclear. The CDR3 has 15 residues. V was clipped by 0 bases and J by 5 bases, with 9 bases between them. Germline assignment: CDR1 SGHRS and CDR2 YFSETQ. The CDR3 reads CASSLVAGNNSPLHF. The CDR3 DNA is TGCGCCAGCAGCTTGGTGGCAGGAAATAATTCACCCCTCCACTTT.

The CDR3: CASSFGEGGATDTQYF. CDR3 DNA: TGTGCCAGCAGTTTTGGTGAAGGGGGGGCCACAGATACGCAGTATTTT. This chain uses TRBV28 with TRBJ2-3; possible D gene TRBD2, 7 bases. Germline-derived CDR1 and CDR2 are MDHEN and SYDVKM. The CDR3 length is 16 residues. Trimming took 3 bases from V and 2 from J, leaving 15 bases between them.

This rearrangement joins TRBV4-3 to TRBJ2-7; TRBD2 aligns across 10 bases. J gave up 5 bases and V 0 bases, and 10 bases lay outside the gene matches. The germline V gene encodes CDR1 LGHNA and CDR2 YSLEER. The CDR3 consists of 17 residues. CDR3 in DNA: TGCGCCAGCAGCCAAGATGAAAGGCTAGCGGGAGTCCACGAGCAGTACTTC. It specifies CASSQDERLAGVHEQYF.

The V gene is TRBV12-3 or TRBV12-4, the J gene TRBJ1-5; D gene uncertain. Trimming shortened V by 5 bases and J by 6 bases, and 8 bases separated the two germline ends. This CDR3 comprises 12 residues. The chain's CDR3 is CASSPGAQPQHF. The CDR3 DNA is TGTGCCAGCAGTCCCGGAGCTCAGCCCCAGCATTTT.

CDR3 amino acids: CASSLAGGGIYNEQFF. The CDR3 DNA reads as TGTGCCAGCAGCTTGGCGGGAGGCGGGATTTACAATGAGCAGTTCTTC. V is TRBV5-4 and J is TRBJ2-1; 7 bases agree with TRBD2. The V segment lost 0 bases and the J segment 4 bases; nucleotides outside the gene matches: 7. The CDR3 length is 16 residues. CDR1 SGHNT and CDR2 YYREEE come from the germline V gene (reference sequence). The variable domain in full, with the rest retrieved from reference TRBV5-4 and TRBJ2-1, is ETGVTQSPTHLIKTRGQQVTLRCSSQSGHNTVSWYQQALGQGPQFIFQYYREEENGRGNFPPRFSGLQFPNYSSELNVNALELDDSALYLCASSLAGGGIYNEQFFGPGTRLTVL.

The sample holds a few counts of this clone. The chain has TRBV4-2 and TRBJ2-7; the match to TRBD1 covers 7 bases. Germline V gene sequence: CDR1 LGHNA, CDR2 YNFKEQ. The CDR3 runs to 16 residues. The ends lost 0 bases at V and 0 bases at J; junction bases unmatched: 5. CDR3 sequence: CASSQDAGTASYEQYF. The CDR3 region has the DNA TGTGCCAGCAGCCAAGATGCCGGGACAGCCTCCTACGAGCAGTACTTC.

The chain recombines TRBV28 with TRBJ1-5, with D possibly being TRBD1 (5 bases). Per the germline V gene, CDR1 is MDHEN and CDR2 is SYDVKM. CDR3 length equals 15 residues. Trimming removed 6 bases at V and 6 bases at J, with 18 bases between. CDR3 sequence: CASSAVGQGAQPQHF. The CDR3 DNA sequence: TGTGCCAGCAGCGCAGTCGGCCAGGGTGCTCAGCCCCAGCATTTT.